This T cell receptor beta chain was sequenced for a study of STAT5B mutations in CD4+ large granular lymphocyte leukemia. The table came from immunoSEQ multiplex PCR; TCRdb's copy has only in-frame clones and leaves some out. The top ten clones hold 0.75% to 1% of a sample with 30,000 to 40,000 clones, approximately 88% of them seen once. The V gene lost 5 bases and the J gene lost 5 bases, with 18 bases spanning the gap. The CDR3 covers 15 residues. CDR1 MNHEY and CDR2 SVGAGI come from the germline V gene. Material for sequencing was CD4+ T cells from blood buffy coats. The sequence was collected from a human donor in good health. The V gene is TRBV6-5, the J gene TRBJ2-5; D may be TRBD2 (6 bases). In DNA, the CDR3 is TGTGCCAGCAGTGTACTCGGGGGAGGTGGGGAGACCCAGTACTTC. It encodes CASSVLGGGGETQYF.